This T cell receptor beta chain was captured by sequencing in a study of blood T cell repertoires in COVID-19. Across the whole study: COVID-19 samples, acute and convalescent, were from the United States, Italy and Spain. Sample material is recorded as cDNA or gDNA derived from T cells, B-cell-depleted T cells, or PBMCs.

Per the original methods: Counts of nucleated cells, estimated from reference gene primer amplification, were obtained. Sequencing used immunoSEQ multiplex PCR; TCRdb keeps in-frame clones, though not all of them. The D gene and trimming were derived from the DNA, and the V and J assignments and clone size from that table. Among approximately 100,000 clones, roughly 90% were seen once, and the ten largest hold about 3.5%. Source material: peripheral blood. The TCR was taken from a woman in her sixties with acute or convalescent COVID-19.

This CDR3 is CASSEARNTGELFF. As DNA, the CDR3 is TGTGCCAGCAGTGAGGCCAGGAACACCGGGGAGCTGTTTTTT. The chain uses TRBV2 and TRBJ2-2; D is unclear. Germline CDR1 reads SNHLY; CDR2 reads FYNNEI. This CDR3 region has 14 residues. V was clipped by 3 bases and J by 1 base, with 6 bases between them. The variable domain in full, with the rest retrieved from reference TRBV2 and TRBJ2-2, is EPEVTQTPSHQVTQMGQEVILRCVPISNHLYFYWYRQILGQKVEFLVSFYNNEISEKSEIFDDQFSVERPDGSNFTLKIRSTKLEDSAMYFCASSEARNTGELFFGEGSRLTVL.